The next 13 T cell receptor beta chains were all read from a single sample in a study of blood T cell repertoires in COVID-19. TCRdb's copy holds only in-frame clones and misses some; the assay was immunoSEQ multiplex PCR. The data hold some 150,000 clones, with 70% to 85% observed a single time. The material sequenced was peripheral blood. The receptors stem from a woman aged 50 to 60 in a cohort sampled during active or convalescent COVID-19.

V is TRBV11-2 and J is TRBJ1-1, with 9 bases that match TRBD1. Trimming removed 5 bases from V and 7 bases from J; junction bases left unmatched: 8. This CDR3 spans 14 amino acids. Germline CDR1 SGHAT, CDR2 FQNNGV. The CDR3 loop reads CASSAQQGAGEAFF. The CDR3 DNA reads TGTGCCAGCAGCGCACAACAGGGGGCAGGTGAAGCTTTCTTT.

This sequence joins TRBV5-1 and TRBJ1-3; 7 bases match TRBD1. The CDR3 extends over 15 amino acids. V shed 3 bases, J shed 2 bases, and the junction held 5 bases outside the gene matches. CDR1 and CDR2 from the germline V gene are SGHRS and YFSETQ. CDR3 sequence (DNA): TGCGCCAGCAGCTCGACGACAGGGACTGGAAACACCATATATTTT. Protein sequence: CASSSTTGTGNTIYF.

The chain combines TRBV6-5 with TRBJ1-5; D is possibly TRBD1 (6 bases). V lost 5 bases, J lost 9 bases, and 11 bases lay in between. The CDR3 contains 12 residues. Germline CDR1 reads MNHEY; CDR2 reads SVGAGI. CDR3 region: CASSNTGSPQHF. CDR3 nucleotides: TGTGCCAGCAGTAACACAGGGTCGCCCCAGCATTTT.

The V gene is TRBV27, the J gene TRBJ1-2; 9 bases map to TRBD1. The CDR3 totals 15 residues. The J segment lost 3 bases and the V segment lost 6 bases, leaving 8 bases of the junction unmatched. Germline V gene lookup returns CDR1 MNHEY and CDR2 SMNVEV (reference sequence). CDR3 protein: CASRDGTGRYYGYTF. CDR3 DNA sequence: TGTGCCAGCAGAGACGGGACAGGGCGCTACTATGGCTACACCTTC.

The rearrangement joins TRBV4-1 to TRBJ2-5; D may be TRBD2 (5 bases). Germline CDR1 and CDR2: MGHRA and YSYEKL. There are 16 residues in the CDR3. V shed 0 bases and J shed 5 bases, with 16 bases lying between them. The CDR3 is CASSQDRILGDETQYF. For the CDR3, the DNA is TGCGCCAGCAGCCAAGATAGAATTCTCGGGGATGAGACCCAGTACTTC.

The sample holds a few counts of this clone. The V and J genes are TRBV6-1 and TRBJ1-1; 7 bases match TRBD1. V trimming: 3 bases; J trimming: 7 bases; junction bases outside the gene matches: 8. Germline CDR1 and CDR2: MNHNS and SASEGT. CDR3 length: 14 residues. The CDR3 DNA follows: TGTGCCAGCAGTGATTCGACAGGGCTCATTGAAGCTTTCTTT. Translation: CASSDSTGLIEAFF.

V gene TRBV15 combines with J gene TRBJ2-3; a weak D match, TRBD1 (6 bases). Germline CDR1 and CDR2: LNHNV and YYDKDF (reference sequence). V lost 0 bases, J lost 1 base, and 11 bases lay in between. The CDR3 length is 16 residues. CDR3 residues: CATSRELAGGTDTQYF. The CDR3 DNA reads TGTGCCACCAGCAGAGAGCTTGCAGGGGGCACAGATACGCAGTATTTT. Full variable domain (missing parts from reference TRBV15 and TRBJ2-3): DAMVIQNPRYQVTQFGKPVTLSCSQTLNHNVMYWYQQKSSQAPKLLFHYYDKDFNNEADTPDNFQSRRPNTSFCFLDIRSPGLGDTAMYLCATSRELAGGTDTQYFGPGTRLTVL.

This chain joins TRBV7-2 and TRBJ2-6, with TRBD1 matching over 8 bases. The CDR3 totals 15 residues. V trimming: 3 bases; J trimming: 4 bases; junction bases outside the gene matches: 2. Germline V gene sequence: CDR1 SGHTA, CDR2 FQGNSA. This CDR3 reads CASSFRGPGANVLTF. CDR3 coding DNA: TGTGCCAGCAGCTTCAGGGGGCCCGGGGCCAACGTCCTGACTTTC.

This clone was observed a handful of times. The rearrangement joins TRBV29-1 to TRBJ1-6; weak D call: TRBD1 (5 bases). The CDR3 is made up of 17 amino acids. Germline CDR1 and CDR2: SQVTM and ANQGSEA. Trimming pared 0 bases from V and 5 bases from J, leaving 17 bases between. CDR3 nucleotide sequence: TGCAGCGTTGAAGATCATCCCCAGGGAGGTAATAATTCACCCCTCCACTTT. Protein: CSVEDHPQGGNNSPLHF.

This clone is a singleton in its sample. The rearrangement uses TRBV9 and TRBJ2-3, with a weak D call TRBD1 (6 bases). The CDR3 runs 16 residues. Germline CDR1 and CDR2: SGDLS and YYNGEE. V was shortened by 0 bases and J by 4 bases, with 15 bases between the two germline ends. The CDR3 loop reads CASSVGEGGRADTQYF. The CDR3 DNA sequence: TGTGCCAGCAGCGTAGGAGAAGGGGGTCGGGCAGATACGCAGTATTTT.

The rearrangement links TRBV18 to TRBJ2-2; tentatively, D is TRBD1 (5 bases). The germline V gene encodes CDR1 KGHSH and CDR2 LQKENI. The CDR3 runs to 14 residues. Deletions cut 6 bases from V and 6 bases from J, with 14 bases between. The CDR3 DNA sequence: TGTGCCAGCTCTGCAAGGGGCCAGCCCGGGGAGCTGTTTTTT. Amino acid sequence: CASSARGQPGELFF.

The chain joins TRBV30 to TRBJ1-1; D not resolved. The germline V and J ends were trimmed by 2 bases and 0 bases, with 7 bases remaining between them. Germline V gene lookup returns CDR1 GTSNPN and CDR2 SVGIG (reference sequence). The CDR3 runs 13 residues. DNA for the CDR3: TGTGCCTGGAGTACAGTCATGAACACTGAAGCTTTCTTT. Amino acid sequence: CAWSTVMNTEAFF.

V and J are TRBV7-2 and TRBJ2-5; 11 positions match TRBD2. CDR1 and CDR2 (germline): SGHTA, FQGNSA. The CDR3 consists of 17 residues. After removal of 5 bases from V and 5 bases from J, the junction contained 13 bases not matched to a gene. The CDR3 DNA reads TGTGCCAGCAGCATAGGTCTAGCGGGGGGCAAGAGGGAGACCCAGTACTTC. Its translation: CASSIGLAGGKRETQYF. The full variable domain, its missing parts supplied by reference TRBV7-2 and TRBJ2-5, is GAGVSQSPSNKVTEKGKDVELRCDPISGHTALYWYRQSLGQGLEFLIYFQGNSAPDKSGLPSDRFSAERTGGSVSTLTIQRTQQEDSAVYLCASSIGLAGGKRETQYFGPGTRLLVL.